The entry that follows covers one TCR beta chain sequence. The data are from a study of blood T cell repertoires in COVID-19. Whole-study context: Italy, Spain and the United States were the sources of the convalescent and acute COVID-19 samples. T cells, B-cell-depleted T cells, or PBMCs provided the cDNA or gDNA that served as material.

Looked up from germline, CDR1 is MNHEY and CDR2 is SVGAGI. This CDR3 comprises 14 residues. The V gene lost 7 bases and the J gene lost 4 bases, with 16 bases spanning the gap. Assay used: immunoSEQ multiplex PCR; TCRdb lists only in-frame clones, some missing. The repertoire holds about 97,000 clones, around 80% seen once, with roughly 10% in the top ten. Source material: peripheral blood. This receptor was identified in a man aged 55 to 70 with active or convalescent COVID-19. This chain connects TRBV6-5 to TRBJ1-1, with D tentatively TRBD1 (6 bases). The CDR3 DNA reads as TGTGCCAGCACCTCGACTTGGACAGCCACTGAAGCTTTCTTT. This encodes CASTSTWTATEAFF.